This T cell receptor beta chain emerged from a study of cytomegalovirus exposure and HLA in healthy donors. Remarks on this clone: Its target is not known.

Method: immunoSEQ multiplex PCR; TCRdb's copy keeps in-frame clones and lacks some. Here the sample spans some 120,000 clones, about 90% being singletons. Study results and caveats: The majority of TCR sequences were rare, yet some public TCRs appeared in many donors. High sensitivity and specificity were reportedly achieved when the classifier diagnosed cytomegalovirus status.

Germline values: CDR1 SGHRS, CDR2 YFSETQ. V lost 0 bases, J lost 5 bases, and 7 bases stayed unmatched. There are 15 residues in the CDR3. The sample comprised PBMCs. The chain uses TRBV5-1 and TRBJ2-5, with 7 positions matching TRBD2. The receptor was derived from a woman between 18 and 30 years old in good health and CMV-seronegative. Written as DNA, the CDR3 is TGCGCCAGCAGCTTGGCAGGGCAGGGAGGGGAGACCCAGTACTTC. It encodes CASSLAGQGGETQYF.